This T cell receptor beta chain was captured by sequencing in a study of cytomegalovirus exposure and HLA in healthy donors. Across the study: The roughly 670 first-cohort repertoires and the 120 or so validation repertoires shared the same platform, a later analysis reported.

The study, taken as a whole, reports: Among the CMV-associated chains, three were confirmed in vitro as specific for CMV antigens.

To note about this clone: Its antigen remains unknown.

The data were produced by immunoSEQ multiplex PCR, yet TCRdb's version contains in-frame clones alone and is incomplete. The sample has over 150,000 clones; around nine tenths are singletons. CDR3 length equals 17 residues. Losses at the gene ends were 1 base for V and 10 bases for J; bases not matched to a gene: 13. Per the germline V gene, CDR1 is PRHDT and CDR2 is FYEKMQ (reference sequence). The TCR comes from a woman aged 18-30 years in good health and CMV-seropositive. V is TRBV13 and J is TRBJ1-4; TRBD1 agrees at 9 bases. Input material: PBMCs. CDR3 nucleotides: TGTGCCAGCAGCTTAGAGGAAGGGGGACAGGGTAACGGAAAACTGTTTTTT. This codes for CASSLEEGGQGNGKLFF.